The source of this T cell receptor (beta chain) is a study of shared clonotypes between healthy human individuals. Germline assignment: CDR1 SGHRS and CDR2 YFSETQ. V lost 2 bases to trimming and J lost 8 bases; unmatched junction nucleotides: 3. This CDR3 contains 14 residues. With respect to this clone: The same CDR3 arises from other DNA sequences in this sample as well.

The protocol was immunoSEQ multiplex PCR, while the TCRdb copy is restricted to in-frame clones and leaves out a portion. The data hold a few million clones, with about 94% observed a single time. Sequencing used naive CD4+ T cells sorted from blood. As to subset: CD45RA+ positively selected. The clonotype comes from a man younger than 30 in good health. The chain is built from TRBV5-1 and TRBJ1-6; 8 bases are shared with TRBD1. CDR3 nucleotide sequence: TGCGCCAGCAGCTTAACAGGGGGAGATTCACCCCTCCACTTT. This translates into CASSLTGGDSPLHF.